This T cell receptor (beta chain) comes out of a study of blood T cells in healthy people across ages. A second about 6 to 12 cycle PCR used barcoded and J-beta primers. Each of the samples gave a minimum of 2.5 million paired-end reads that contained CDR3. MiXCR, applied by TCRdb to the 5' RACE reads, yields one record per CDR3 protein. The sample includes over a million distinct CDR3 sequences, about 42% of them seen just once. The CDR3 has 17 amino acids. Germline V gene lookup returns CDR1 KGHSH and CDR2 LQKENI. Trimming shortened V by 3 bases and J by 0 bases, and 15 bases separated the two germline ends.

The specimen was blood. This sequence joins TRBV18 and TRBJ2-4, with D possibly TRBD2 on 6 matching bases. This TCR was sampled from a young woman in good health. The CDR3: CASSPPSRGIAKNIQYF. CDR3 DNA sequence: TGTGCCAGCTCACCCCCATCTCGCGGGATAGCCAAAAACATTCAGTACTTC.